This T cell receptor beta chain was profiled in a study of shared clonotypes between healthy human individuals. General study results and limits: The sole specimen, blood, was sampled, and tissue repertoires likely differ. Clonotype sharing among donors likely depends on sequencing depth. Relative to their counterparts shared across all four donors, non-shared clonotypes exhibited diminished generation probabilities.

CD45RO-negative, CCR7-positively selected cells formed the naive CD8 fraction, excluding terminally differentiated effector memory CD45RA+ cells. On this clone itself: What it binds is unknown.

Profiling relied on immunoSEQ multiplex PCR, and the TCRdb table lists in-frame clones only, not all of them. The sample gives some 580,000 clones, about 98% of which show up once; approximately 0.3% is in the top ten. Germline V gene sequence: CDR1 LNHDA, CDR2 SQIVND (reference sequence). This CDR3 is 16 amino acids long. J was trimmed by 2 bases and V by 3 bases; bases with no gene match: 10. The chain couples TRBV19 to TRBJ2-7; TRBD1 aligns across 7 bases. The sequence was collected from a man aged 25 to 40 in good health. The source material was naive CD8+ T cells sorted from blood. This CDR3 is CASSIQQGTEAYEQYF. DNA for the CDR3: TGTGCCAGTAGTATCCAACAGGGGACGGAGGCCTACGAGCAGTACTTC.